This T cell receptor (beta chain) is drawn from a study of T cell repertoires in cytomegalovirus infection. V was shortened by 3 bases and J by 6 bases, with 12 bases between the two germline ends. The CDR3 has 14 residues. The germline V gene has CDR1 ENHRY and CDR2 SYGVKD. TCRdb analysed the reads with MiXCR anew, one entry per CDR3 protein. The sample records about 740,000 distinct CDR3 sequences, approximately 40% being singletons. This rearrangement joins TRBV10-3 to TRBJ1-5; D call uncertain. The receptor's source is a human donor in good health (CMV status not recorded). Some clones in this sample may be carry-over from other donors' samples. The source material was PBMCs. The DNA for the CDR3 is TGTGCCATCAGTGATATGGTCGGGGTTCAGCCCCAGCATTTT. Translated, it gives CAISDMVGVQPQHF.